The TCR beta chain described here comes from a study of OX40 agonist ivuxolimab in advanced cancers. In the study overall: Those treated in dose escalation had hepatocellular carcinoma, melanoma, renal cell cancer or head and neck cancer.

Clones were sequenced by immunoSEQ multiplex PCR, and TCRdb holds only the in-frame ones, with some missing. The sample shows 55,000 to 75,000 clones, around 90% of them seen only once. Findings and caveats of the study: There was clonal expansion of CD4+ and CD8+ blood T cells by week 6 at 0.1 to 3.0 mg/kg.

Germline CDR1 reads ENHRY; CDR2 reads SYGVKD. The CDR3 runs to 14 residues. Trimming stripped 4 bases from V and 2 bases from J, with 10 bases between. Details on this clone: Antigen specificity is unknown.

V and J are TRBV10-3 and TRBJ2-3, with D unclear. The input for sequencing was CD4+ or CD8+ T cells sorted from blood, taken in a trial of the OX40 agonist ivuxolimab. The sequence came from an adult with an advanced solid tumor such as melanoma, head and neck, liver or kidney cancer. CDR3 region: CAISVSGFTDTQYF. CDR3 nucleotides: TGTGCCATCAGTGTTTCAGGCTTCACAGATACGCAGTATTTT.